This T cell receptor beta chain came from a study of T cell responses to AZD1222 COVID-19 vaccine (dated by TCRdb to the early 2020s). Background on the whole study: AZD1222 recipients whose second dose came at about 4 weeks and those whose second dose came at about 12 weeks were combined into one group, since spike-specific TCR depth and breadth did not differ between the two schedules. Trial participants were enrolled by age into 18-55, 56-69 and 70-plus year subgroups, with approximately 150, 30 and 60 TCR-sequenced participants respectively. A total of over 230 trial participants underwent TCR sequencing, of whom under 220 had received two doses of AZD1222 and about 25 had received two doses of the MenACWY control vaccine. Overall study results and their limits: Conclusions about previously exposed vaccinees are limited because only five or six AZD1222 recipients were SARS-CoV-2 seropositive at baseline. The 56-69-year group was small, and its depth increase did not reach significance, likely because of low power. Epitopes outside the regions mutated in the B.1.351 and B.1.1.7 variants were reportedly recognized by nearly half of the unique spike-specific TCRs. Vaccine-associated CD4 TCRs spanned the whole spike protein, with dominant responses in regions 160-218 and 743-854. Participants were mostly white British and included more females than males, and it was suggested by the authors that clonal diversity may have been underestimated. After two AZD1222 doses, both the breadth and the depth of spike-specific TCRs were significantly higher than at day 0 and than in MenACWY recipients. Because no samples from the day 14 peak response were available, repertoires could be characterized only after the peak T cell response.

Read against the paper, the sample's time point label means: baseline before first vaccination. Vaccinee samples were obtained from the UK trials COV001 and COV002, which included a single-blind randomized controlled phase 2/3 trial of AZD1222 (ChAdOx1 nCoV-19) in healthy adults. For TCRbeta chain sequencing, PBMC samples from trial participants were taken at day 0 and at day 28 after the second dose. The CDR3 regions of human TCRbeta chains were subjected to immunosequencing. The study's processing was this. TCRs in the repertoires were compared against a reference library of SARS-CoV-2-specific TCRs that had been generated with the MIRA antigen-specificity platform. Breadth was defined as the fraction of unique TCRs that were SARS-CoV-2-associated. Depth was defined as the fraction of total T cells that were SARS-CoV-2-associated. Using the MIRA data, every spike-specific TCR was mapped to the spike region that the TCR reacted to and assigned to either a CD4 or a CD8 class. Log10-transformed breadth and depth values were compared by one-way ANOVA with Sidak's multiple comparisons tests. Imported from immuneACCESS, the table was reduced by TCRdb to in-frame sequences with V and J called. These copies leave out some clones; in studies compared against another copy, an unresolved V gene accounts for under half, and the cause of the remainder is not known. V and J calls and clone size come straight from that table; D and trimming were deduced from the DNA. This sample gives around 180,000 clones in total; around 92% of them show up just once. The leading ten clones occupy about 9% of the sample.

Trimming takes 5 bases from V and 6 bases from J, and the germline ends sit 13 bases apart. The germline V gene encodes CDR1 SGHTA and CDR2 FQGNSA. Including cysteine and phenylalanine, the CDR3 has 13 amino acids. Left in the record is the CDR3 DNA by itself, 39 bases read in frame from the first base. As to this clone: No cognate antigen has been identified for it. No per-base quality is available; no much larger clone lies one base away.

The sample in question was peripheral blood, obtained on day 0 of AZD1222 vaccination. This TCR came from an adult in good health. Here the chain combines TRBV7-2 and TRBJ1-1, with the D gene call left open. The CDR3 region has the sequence CASSPGRYPEAFF. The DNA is TGTGCCAGCAGCCCCGGAAGGTATCCTGAAGCTTTCTTT.